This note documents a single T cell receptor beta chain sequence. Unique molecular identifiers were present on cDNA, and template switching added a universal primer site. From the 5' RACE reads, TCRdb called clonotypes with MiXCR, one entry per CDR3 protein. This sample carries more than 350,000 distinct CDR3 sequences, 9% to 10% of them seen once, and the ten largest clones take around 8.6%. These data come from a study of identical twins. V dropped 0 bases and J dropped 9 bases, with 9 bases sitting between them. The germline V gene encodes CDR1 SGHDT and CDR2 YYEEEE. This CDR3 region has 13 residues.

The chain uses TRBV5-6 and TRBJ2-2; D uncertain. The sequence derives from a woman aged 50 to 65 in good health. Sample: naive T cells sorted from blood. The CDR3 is CASSLAYKRELFF. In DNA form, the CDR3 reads TGTGCCAGCAGCTTGGCCTATAAGAGGGAGCTGTTTTTT.